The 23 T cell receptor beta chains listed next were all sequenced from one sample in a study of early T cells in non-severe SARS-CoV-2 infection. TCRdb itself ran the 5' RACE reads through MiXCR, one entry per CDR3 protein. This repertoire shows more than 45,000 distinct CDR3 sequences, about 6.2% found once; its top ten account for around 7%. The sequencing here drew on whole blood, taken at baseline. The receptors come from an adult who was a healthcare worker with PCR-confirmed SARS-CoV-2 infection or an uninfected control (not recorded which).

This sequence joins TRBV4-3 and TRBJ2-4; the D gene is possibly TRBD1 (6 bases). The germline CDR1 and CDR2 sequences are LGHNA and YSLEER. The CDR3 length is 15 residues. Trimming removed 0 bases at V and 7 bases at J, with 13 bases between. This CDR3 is CASSQDLQGPNIQYF. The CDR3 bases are TGCGCCAGCAGCCAAGATCTACAGGGCCCCAACATTCAGTACTTC.

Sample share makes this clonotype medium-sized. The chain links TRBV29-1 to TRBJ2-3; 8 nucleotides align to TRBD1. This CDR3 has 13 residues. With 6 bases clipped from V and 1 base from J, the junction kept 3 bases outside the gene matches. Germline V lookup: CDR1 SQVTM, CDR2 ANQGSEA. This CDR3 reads CSVGQGGTDTQYF. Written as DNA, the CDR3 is TGCAGCGTCGGACAGGGTGGCACAGATACGCAGTATTTT.

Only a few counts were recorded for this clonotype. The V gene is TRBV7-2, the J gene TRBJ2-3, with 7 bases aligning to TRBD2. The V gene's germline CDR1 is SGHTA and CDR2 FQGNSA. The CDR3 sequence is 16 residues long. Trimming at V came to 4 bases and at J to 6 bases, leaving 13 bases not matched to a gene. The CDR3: CASSSLAGIAGDTQYF. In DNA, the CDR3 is TGTGCCAGCAGCTCCTTAGCGGGCATAGCCGGCGATACGCAGTATTTT.

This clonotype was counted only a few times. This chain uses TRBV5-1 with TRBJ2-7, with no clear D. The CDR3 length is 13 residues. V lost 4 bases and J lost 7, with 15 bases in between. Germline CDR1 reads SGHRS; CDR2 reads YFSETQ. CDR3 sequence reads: CASSQRLGFEQYF. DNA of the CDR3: TGCGCCAGCAGCCAACGGTTGGGGTTTGAGCAGTACTTC. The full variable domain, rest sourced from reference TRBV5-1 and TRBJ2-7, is KAGVTQTPRYLIKTRGQQVTLSCSPISGHRSVSWYQQTPGQGLQFLFEYFSETQRNKGNFPGRFSGRQFSNSRSEMNVSTLELGDSALYLCASSQRLGFEQYFGPGTRLTVT.

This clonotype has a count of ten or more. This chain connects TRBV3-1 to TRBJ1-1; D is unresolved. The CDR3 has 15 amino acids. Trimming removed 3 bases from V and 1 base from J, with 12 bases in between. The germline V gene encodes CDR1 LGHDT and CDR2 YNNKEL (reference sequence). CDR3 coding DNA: TGTGCCAGCAGCCATCTTCTCACCAAGAACACTGAAGCTTTCTTT. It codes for CASSHLLTKNTEAFF.

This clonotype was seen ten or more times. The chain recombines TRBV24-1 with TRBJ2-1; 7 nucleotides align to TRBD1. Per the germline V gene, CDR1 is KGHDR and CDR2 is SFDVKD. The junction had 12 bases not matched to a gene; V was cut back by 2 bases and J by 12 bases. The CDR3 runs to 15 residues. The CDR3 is CATSDWGTVSLGQFF. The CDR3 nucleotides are TGTGCCACCAGTGATTGGGGGACAGTCTCCTTAGGGCAGTTCTTC.

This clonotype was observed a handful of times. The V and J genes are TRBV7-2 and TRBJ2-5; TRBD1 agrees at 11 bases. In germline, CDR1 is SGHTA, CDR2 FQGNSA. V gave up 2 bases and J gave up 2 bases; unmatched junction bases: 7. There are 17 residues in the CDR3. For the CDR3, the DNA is TGTGCCAGCAGCTTACCCAGGACAGGGGGCCAACAAGAGACCCAGTACTTC. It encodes CASSLPRTGGQQETQYF.

The CDR3 spells CASSLQGNSPLHF. In DNA form, the CDR3 reads TGTGCCAGCAGCTTACAGGGCAATTCACCCCTCCACTTT. The V gene is TRBV7-6, the J gene TRBJ1-6, with D possibly being TRBD1 (5 bases). Trimming stripped 2 bases from V and 7 bases from J, with 6 bases between. Per the germline V gene, CDR1 is SGHVS and CDR2 is FNYEAQ. The CDR3 spans 13 residues.

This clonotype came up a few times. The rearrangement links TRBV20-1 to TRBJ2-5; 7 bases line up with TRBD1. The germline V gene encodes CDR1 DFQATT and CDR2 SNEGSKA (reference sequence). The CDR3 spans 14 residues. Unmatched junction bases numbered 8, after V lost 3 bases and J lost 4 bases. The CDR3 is CSASRTGVIETQYF. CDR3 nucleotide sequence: TGCAGTGCTAGCCGGACAGGCGTTATAGAGACCCAGTACTTC.

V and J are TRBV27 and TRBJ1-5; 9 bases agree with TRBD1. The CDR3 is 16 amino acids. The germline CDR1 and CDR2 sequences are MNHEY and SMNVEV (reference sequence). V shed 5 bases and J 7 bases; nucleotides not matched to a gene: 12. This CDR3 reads CASSATGGGGGQPQHF. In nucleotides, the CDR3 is TGTGCCAGCAGTGCTACAGGGGGCGGAGGAGGACAGCCCCAGCATTTT.

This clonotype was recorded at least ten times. The CDR3 DNA reads TGTGCCAGCAGTCGCACCGGGACAGGGGGCCTTAATGAGCAGTTCTTC. Protein: CASSRTGTGGLNEQFF. This chain connects TRBV27 to TRBJ2-1, with TRBD1 matching over 12 bases. CDR3 length equals 16 residues. Trimming at V came to 5 bases and at J to 7 bases, leaving 9 bases not matched to a gene. Per germline, CDR1 MNHEY and CDR2 SMNVEV (reference sequence).

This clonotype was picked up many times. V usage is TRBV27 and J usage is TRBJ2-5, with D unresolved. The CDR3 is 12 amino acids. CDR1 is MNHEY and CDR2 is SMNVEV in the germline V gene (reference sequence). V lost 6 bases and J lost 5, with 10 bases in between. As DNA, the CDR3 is TGTGCCAGCAGCACCCTAGGGGAGACCCAGTACTTC. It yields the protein CASSTLGETQYF.

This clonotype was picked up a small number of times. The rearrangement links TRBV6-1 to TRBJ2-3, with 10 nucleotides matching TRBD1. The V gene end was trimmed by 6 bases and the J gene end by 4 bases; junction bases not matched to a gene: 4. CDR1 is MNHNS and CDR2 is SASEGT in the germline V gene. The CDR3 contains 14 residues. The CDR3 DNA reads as TGTGCCAGCAGGGACAGGGGGAGGGCAGATACGCAGTATTTT. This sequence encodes CASRDRGRADTQYF.

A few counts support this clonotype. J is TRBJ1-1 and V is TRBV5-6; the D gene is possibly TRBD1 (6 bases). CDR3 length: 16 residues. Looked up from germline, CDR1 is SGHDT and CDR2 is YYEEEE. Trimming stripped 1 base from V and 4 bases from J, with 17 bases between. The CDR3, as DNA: TGTGCCAGCAGCTTGTCATGGGGGCGCGGCCCCACTGAAGCTTTCTTT. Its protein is CASSLSWGRGPTEAFF. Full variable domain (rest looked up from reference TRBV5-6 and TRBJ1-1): DAGVTQSPTHLIKTRGQQVTLRCSPKSGHDTVSWYQQALGQGPQFIFQYYEEEERQRGNFPDRFSGHQFPNYSSELNVNALLLGDSALYLCASSLSWGRGPTEAFFGQGTRLTVV.

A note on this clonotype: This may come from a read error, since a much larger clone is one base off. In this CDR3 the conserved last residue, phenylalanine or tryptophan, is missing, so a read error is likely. The CDR3 sequence is CASSLQVTDEQYS. The DNA for the CDR3 is TGTGCCAGCAGCTTACAGGTCACAGACGAGCAGTACTCC. The rearrangement joins TRBV5-8 to TRBJ2-7; a possible D gene is TRBD1 (5 bases). Germline V gene sequence: CDR1 SGHTS, CDR2 YDEGEE. Trimming removed 2 bases from V and 5 bases from J, with 11 bases in between. This CDR3 has 13 residues.

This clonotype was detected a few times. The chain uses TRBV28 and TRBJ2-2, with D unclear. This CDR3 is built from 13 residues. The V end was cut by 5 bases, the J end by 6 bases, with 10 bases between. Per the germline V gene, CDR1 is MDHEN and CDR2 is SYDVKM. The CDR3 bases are TGTGCCAGCAGTCTACCGGTAGCCGGGGAGCTGTTTTTT. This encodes CASSLPVAGELFF.

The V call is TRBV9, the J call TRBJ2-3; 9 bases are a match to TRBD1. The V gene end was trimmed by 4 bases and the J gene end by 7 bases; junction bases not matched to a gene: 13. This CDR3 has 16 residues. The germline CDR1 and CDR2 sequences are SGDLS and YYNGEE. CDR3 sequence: CASSTIRDRVENTQYF. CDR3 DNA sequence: TGTGCCAGCAGCACCATCCGGGACAGGGTGGAGAATACGCAGTATTTT. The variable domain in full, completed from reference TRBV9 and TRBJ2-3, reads DSGVTQTPKHLITATGQRVTLRCSPRSGDLSVYWYQQSLDQGLQFLIQYYNGEERAKGNILERFSAQQFPDLHSELNLSSLELGDSALYFCASSTIRDRVENTQYFGPGTRLTVL.

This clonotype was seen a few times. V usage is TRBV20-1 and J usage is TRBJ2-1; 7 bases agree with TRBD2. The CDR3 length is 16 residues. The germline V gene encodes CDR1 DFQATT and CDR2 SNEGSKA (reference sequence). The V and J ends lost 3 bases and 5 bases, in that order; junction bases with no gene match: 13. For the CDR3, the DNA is TGCAGTGCTAGGGTAGCGGGCCATTCCTACAACAATGAGCAGTTCTTC. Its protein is CSARVAGHSYNNEQFF.

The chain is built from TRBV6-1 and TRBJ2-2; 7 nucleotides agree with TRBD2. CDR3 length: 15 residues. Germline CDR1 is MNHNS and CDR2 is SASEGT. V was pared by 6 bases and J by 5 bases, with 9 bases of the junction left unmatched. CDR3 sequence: CASRVSLARTGELFF. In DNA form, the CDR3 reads TGTGCCAGCAGGGTCTCACTAGCGAGGACCGGGGAGCTGTTTTTT.

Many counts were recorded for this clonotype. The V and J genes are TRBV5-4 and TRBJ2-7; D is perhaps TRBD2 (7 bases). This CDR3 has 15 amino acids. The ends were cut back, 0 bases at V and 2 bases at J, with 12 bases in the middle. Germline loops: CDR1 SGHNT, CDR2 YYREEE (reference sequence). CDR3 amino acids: CASSLAGGRAYEQYF. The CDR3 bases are TGTGCCAGCAGCTTGGCCGGGGGGCGGGCCTACGAGCAGTACTTC.

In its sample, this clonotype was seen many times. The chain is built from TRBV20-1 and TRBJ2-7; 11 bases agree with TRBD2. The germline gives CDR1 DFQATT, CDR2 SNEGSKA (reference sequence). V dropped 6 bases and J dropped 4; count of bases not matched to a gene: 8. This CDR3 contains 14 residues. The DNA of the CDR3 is TGCAGTGCCCTTAGCGGGAGGGCCGTGTACGAGCAGTACTTC. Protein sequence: CSALSGRAVYEQYF.

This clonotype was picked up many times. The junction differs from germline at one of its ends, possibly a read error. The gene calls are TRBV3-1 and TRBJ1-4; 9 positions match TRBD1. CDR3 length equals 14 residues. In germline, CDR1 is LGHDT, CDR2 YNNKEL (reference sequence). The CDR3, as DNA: TGTGCCAGCAGCGCGGGACAGGGAAATGGAAAACTGTTTTTT. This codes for CASSAGQGNGKLFF. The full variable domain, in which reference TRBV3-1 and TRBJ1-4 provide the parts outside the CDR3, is DTAVSQTPKYLVTQMGNDKSIKCEQNLGHDTMYWYKQDSKKFLKIMFSYNNKELIINETVPNRFSPKSPDKAHLNLHINSLELGDSAVYFCASSAGQGNGKLFFGSGTQLSVL.

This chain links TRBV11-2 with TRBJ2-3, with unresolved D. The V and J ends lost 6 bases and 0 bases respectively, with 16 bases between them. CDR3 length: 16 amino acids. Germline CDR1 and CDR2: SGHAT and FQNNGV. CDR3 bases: TGTGCCAGCAGATCCGGCACCCGGCCTAGCACAGATACGCAGTATTTT. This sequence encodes CASRSGTRPSTDTQYF.